This record concerns one T cell receptor beta chain sequence. The antigen remains unidentified. Germline CDR1 is SGHAT and CDR2 is FQNNGV. The CDR3 has 12 residues. Trimming removed 8 bases at V and 3 bases at J, with 10 bases between. The data stem from a study of cytomegalovirus exposure and HLA in healthy donors. Overall study findings and caveats: The analysis excluded some indistinguishable V segments, including TRBV6-2 and TRBV6-3.

The study ran its PCR with 60 Vbeta and 13 Jbeta primers. Profiling relied on immunoSEQ multiplex PCR, and the TCRdb table lists in-frame clones only, not all of them. There are about 98,000 clones in the sample; roughly 70% occur only once, and around 2.3% lies in the top ten. The sequenced sample consisted of PBMCs. The sequence was obtained from a man aged 50-60 years in good health and CMV-seronegative. The V call is TRBV11-2, the J call TRBJ1-2; D gene ambiguous. Written as DNA, the CDR3 is TGTGCCAGCGCGGAGGCGGACTATGGCTACACCTTC. Translation: CASAEADYGYTF. The full variable domain, rest sourced from reference TRBV11-2 and TRBJ1-2, is EAGVAQSPRYKIIEKRQSVAFWCNPISGHATLYWYQQILGQGPKLLIQFQNNGVVDDSQLPKDRFSAERLKGVDSTLKIQPAKLEDSAVYLCASAEADYGYTFGSGTRLTVV.